This T cell receptor beta chain was sequenced during a study of shared clonotypes between healthy human individuals. The CDR3 is made up of 14 amino acids. The germline gives CDR1 LGHNA, CDR2 YSLEER. J lost 6 bases, V lost 3 bases, and 8 bases had no gene match. This table comes from immunoSEQ multiplex PCR, and its TCRdb copy is limited to in-frame clones, with some not included. The sample lists roughly 1 million clones, approximately 80% seen once, with about 0.52% in the top ten. The TCR sequence derives from a man aged 18 to 30 in good health. Some clones in this sample may be carry-over from other donors' samples. V and J are TRBV4-3 and TRBJ2-7, with 7 bases lining up with TRBD2. Sequences were obtained from memory CD4+ T cells from PBMCs. The subset denotes: CD45RA-negative fraction. The CDR3 region is CASSHIGLVREQYF. The CDR3 coding sequence is TGCGCCAGCAGCCACATCGGACTAGTGCGCGAGCAGTACTTC.